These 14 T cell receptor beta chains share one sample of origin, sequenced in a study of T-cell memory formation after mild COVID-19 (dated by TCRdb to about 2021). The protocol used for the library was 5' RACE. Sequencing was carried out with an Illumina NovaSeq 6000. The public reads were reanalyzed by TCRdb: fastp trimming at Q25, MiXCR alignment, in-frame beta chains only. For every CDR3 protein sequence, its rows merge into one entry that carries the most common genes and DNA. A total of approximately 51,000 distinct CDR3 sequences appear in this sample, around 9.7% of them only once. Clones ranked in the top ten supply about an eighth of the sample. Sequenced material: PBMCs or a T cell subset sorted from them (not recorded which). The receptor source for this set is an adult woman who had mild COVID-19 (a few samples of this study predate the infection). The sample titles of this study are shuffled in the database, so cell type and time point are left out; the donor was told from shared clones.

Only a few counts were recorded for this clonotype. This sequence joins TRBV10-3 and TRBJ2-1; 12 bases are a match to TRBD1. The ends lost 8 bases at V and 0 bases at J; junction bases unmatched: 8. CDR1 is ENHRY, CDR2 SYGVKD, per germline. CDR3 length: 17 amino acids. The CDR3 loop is CAIGDRGQVASYNEQFF. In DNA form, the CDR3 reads TGTGCCATCGGGGACAGGGGGCAGGTGGCCTCCTACAATGAGCAGTTCTTC.

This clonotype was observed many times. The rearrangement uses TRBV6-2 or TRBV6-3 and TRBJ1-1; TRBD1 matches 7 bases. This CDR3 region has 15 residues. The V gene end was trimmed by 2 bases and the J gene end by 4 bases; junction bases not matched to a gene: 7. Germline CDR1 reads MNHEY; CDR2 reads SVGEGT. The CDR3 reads CASSYVGTVLTEAFF. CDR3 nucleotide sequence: TGTGCCAGCAGTTACGTGGGGACAGTTCTCACTGAAGCTTTCTTT.

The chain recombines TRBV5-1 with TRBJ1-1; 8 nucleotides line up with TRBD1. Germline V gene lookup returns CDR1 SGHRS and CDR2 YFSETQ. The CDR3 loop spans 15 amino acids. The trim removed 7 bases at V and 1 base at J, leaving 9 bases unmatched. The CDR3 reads CASAPGQAGNTEAFF. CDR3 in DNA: TGCGCCAGCGCACCGGGACAGGCGGGGAACACTGAAGCTTTCTTT. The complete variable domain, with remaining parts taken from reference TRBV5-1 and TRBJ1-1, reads KAGVTQTPRYLIKTRGQQVTLSCSPISGHRSVSWYQQTPGQGLQFLFEYFSETQRNKGNFPGRFSGRQFSNSRSEMNVSTLELGDSALYLCASAPGQAGNTEAFFGQGTRLTVV.

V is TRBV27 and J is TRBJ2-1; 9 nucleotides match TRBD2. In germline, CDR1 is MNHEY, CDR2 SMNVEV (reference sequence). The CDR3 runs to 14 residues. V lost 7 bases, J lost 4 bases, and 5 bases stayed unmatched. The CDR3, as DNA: TGTGCCAGCACCCGAGCGGGGGGATACAATGAGCAGTTCTTC. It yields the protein CASTRAGGYNEQFF.

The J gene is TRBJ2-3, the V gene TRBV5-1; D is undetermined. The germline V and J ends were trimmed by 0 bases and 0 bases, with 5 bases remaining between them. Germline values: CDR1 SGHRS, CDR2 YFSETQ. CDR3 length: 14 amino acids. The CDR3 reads CASSLDPSTDTQYF. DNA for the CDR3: TGCGCCAGCAGCTTGGATCCAAGCACAGATACGCAGTATTTT. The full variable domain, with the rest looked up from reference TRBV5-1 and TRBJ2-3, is KAGVTQTPRYLIKTRGQQVTLSCSPISGHRSVSWYQQTPGQGLQFLFEYFSETQRNKGNFPGRFSGRQFSNSRSEMNVSTLELGDSALYLCASSLDPSTDTQYFGPGTRLTVL.

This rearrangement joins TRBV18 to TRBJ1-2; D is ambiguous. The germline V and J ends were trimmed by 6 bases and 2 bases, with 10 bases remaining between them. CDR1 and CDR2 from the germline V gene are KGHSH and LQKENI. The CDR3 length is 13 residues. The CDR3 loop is CASSRTGNYGYTF. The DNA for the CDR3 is TGTGCCAGCTCGAGGACGGGCAACTATGGCTACACCTTC.

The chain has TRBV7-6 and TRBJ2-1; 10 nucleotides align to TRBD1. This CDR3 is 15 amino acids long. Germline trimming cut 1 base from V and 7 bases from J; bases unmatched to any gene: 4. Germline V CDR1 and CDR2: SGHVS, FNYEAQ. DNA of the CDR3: TGTGCCAGCAGCTTAGGACAGGGGGCGAATAATGAGCAGTTCTTC. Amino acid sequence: CASSLGQGANNEQFF.

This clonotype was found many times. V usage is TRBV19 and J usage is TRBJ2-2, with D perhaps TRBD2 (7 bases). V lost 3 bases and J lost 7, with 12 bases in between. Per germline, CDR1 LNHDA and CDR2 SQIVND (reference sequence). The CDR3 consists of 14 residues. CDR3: CASSMGGQLGELFF. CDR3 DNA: TGTGCCAGTAGTATGGGGGGGCAACTCGGGGAGCTGTTTTTT.

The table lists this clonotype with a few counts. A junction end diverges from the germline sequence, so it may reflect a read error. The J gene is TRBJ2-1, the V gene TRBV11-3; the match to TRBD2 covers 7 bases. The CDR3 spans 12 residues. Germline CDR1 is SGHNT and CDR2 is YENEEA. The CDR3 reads CASSLGGRAEGF. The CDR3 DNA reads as TGTGCCAGCAGCCTGGGGGGGAGGGCCGAGGGCTTC.

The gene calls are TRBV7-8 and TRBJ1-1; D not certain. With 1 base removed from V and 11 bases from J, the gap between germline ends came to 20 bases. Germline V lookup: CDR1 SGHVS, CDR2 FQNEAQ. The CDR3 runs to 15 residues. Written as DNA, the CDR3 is TGTGCCAGCAGCTTAGTAAGCCAAATAATAGTTAAGGCTTTCTTT. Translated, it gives CASSLVSQIIVKAFF.

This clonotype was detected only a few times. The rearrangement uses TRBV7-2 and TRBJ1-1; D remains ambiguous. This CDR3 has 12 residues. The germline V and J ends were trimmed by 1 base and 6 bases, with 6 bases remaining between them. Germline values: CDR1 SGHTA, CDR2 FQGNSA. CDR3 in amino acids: CASSLVVAEAFF. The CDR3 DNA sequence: TGTGCCAGCAGCTTAGTGGTCGCTGAAGCTTTCTTT.

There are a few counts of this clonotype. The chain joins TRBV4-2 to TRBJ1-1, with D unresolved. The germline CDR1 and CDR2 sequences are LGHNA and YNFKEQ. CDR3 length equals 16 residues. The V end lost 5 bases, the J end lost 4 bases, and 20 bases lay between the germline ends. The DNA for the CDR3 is TGTGCCAGCAGCTTCCGAATTCGGACCGGGCCCACTGAAGCTTTCTTT. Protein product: CASSFRIRTGPTEAFF.

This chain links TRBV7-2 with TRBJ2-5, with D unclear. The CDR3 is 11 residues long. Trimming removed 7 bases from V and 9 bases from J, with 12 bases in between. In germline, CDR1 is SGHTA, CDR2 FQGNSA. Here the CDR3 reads CASTSTKAQYF. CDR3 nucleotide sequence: TGTGCCAGCACCAGTACAAAGGCCCAGTACTTC.

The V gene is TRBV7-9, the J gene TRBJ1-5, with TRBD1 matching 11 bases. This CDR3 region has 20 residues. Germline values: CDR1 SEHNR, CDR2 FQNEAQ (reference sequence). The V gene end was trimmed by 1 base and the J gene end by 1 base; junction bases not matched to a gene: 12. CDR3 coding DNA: TGTGCCAGCAGCTTAGGGGGGAGCCGGGACAGGGGGTTAAGCAATCAGCCCCAGCATTTT. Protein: CASSLGGSRDRGLSNQPQHF. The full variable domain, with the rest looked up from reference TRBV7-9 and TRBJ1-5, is DTGVSQNPRHKITKRGQNVTFRCDPISEHNRLYWYRQTLGQGPEFLTYFQNEAQLEKSRLLSDRFSAERPKGSFSTLEIQRTEQGDSAMYLCASSLGGSRDRGLSNQPQHFGDGTRLSIL.